Listed below are T cell receptor beta chains from one sample, sequenced in a study of control samples from healthy donors and cancer patients. Produced via immunoSEQ multiplex PCR; TCRdb's table is partial and in-frame only. The sample contains more than 110,000 clones, approximately 92% of which appear only once. The sequenced material came from blood. The receptors here all came from a man aged 30 to 45 in good health. CDR3s include the opening cysteine and the closing phenylalanine or tryptophan. D genes are given only for firm matches. Expanded clones get a size class; other rows say once, few or many, or leave the size out.

J gene: TRBJ2-1; clone size: NA; V gene: TRBV6-5; D gene: NA; CDR3 protein: CASRRNGMYNEQFF; CDR3 DNA: TGTGCCAGCAGGAGGAATGGGATGTACAATGAGCAGTTCTTC
J gene: TRBJ1-1; clone size: NA; V gene: TRBV6-1; D gene: NA; CDR3 protein: CASSETVPEAFF; CDR3 DNA: TGTGCCAGCAGTGAAACTGTCCCTGAAGCTTTCTTT
J gene: TRBJ2-6; clone size: NA; V gene: TRBV5-1; D gene: NA; CDR3 protein: CASSSAGPLVNVLTF; CDR3 DNA: TGCGCCAGCAGCTCCGCGGGCCCACTAGTCAACGTCCTGACTTTC
J gene: TRBJ2-2; clone size: NA; V gene: TRBV4-3; D gene: TRBD2; CDR3 protein: CASSPRLAGGHTGELFF; CDR3 DNA: TGCGCCAGCAGCCCGCGACTAGCGGGAGGGCACACCGGGGAGCTGTTTTTT
J gene: TRBJ2-1; clone size: NA; V gene: TRBV2; D gene: NA; CDR3 protein: CASRRLATIGNEQFF; CDR3 DNA: TGTGCCAGCCGCAGGTTAGCGACTATAGGGAATGAGCAGTTCTTC
J gene: TRBJ1-5; clone size: NA; V gene: TRBV5-5; D gene: TRBD1; CDR3 protein: CASSLVGQVNQPQHF; CDR3 DNA: TGTGCCAGCAGCTTGGTGGGACAGGTGAATCAGCCCCAGCATTTT
J gene: TRBJ1-1; clone size: NA; V gene: TRBV29-1; D gene: TRBD1; CDR3 protein: CSVEETTGPSTEAFF; CDR3 DNA: TGCAGCGTTGAAGAAACGACAGGGCCGAGCACTGAAGCTTTCTTT
J gene: TRBJ2-7; clone size: NA; V gene: TRBV7-2; D gene: TRBD2; CDR3 protein: CASSLVLAGEYEQYF; CDR3 DNA: TGTGCCAGCAGCTTAGTACTAGCGGGAGAATACGAGCAGTACTTC
J gene: TRBJ2-7; clone size: NA; V gene: TRBV19; D gene: TRBD1; CDR3 protein: CASSIVGRGINYEQYF; CDR3 DNA: TGTGCCAGTAGTATCGTGGGCAGGGGGATAAACTACGAGCAGTACTTC
J gene: TRBJ1-6; clone size: once; V gene: TRBV2; D gene: NA; CDR3 protein: CASSEAGTVGVLLHF; CDR3 DNA: TGTGCCAGCAGTGAAGCAGGGACGGTGGGGGTACTCCTCCACTTT
J gene: TRBJ1-2; clone size: NA; V gene: TRBV23-1; D gene: TRBD1; CDR3 protein: CANRTGDLGYGYTF; CDR3 DNA: TGCGCCAACCGGACAGGGGATTTGGGGTATGGCTACACCTTC
J gene: TRBJ2-7; clone size: NA; V gene: TRBV25-1; D gene: NA; CDR3 protein: CASRDGTYEQYF; CDR3 DNA: TGTGCCAGCAGAGACGGAACCTACGAGCAGTACTTC
J gene: TRBJ2-7; clone size: NA; V gene: TRBV19; D gene: TRBD1; CDR3 protein: CASSIRDRAYEQYF; CDR3 DNA: TGTGCCAGTAGCATCCGGGACAGGGCCTACGAGCAGTACTTC
J gene: TRBJ1-5; clone size: NA; V gene: TRBV9; D gene: NA; CDR3 protein: CASSREGYQPQHF; CDR3 DNA: TGTGCCAGCAGCCGGGAAGGATATCAGCCCCAGCATTTT
J gene: TRBJ1-1; clone size: NA; V gene: TRBV5-4; D gene: TRBD1; CDR3 protein: CASSLGQRMNTEAFF; CDR3 DNA: TGTGCCAGCAGCCTGGGACAGAGGATGAACACTGAAGCTTTCTTT
J gene: TRBJ1-1; clone size: once; V gene: TRBV30; D gene: NA; CDR3 protein: CAWSVRKTLNTEAFF; CDR3 DNA: TGTGCCTGGAGTGTGAGGAAAACCCTGAACACTGAAGCTTTCTTT
J gene: TRBJ1-4; clone size: NA; V gene: TRBV28; D gene: TRBD1; CDR3 protein: CASSFRTGLENEKLFF; CDR3 DNA: TGTGCCAGCAGTTTCCGGACAGGGCTGGAGAATGAAAAACTGTTTTTT
J gene: TRBJ2-5; clone size: NA; V gene: TRBV28; D gene: TRBD1; CDR3 protein: CASRLGQGMRETQYF; CDR3 DNA: TGTGCCAGCAGACTAGGACAGGGTATGAGAGAGACCCAGTACTTC
J gene: TRBJ2-1; clone size: once; V gene: TRBV4-2; D gene: TRBD2; CDR3 protein: CASSKGTSGRGENEQFF; CDR3 DNA: TGTGCCAGCAGCAAGGGGACTAGCGGGAGGGGGGAGAATGAGCAGTTCTTC
J gene: TRBJ1-2; clone size: NA; V gene: TRBV7-2; D gene: NA; CDR3 protein: CASSFVADGYTF; CDR3 DNA: TGTGCCAGCAGCTTTGTGGCGGATGGCTACACCTTC
J gene: TRBJ1-1; clone size: NA; V gene: TRBV28; D gene: NA; CDR3 protein: CASTTPRGVGTEAFF; CDR3 DNA: TGTGCCAGCACGACCCCTCGGGGGGTAGGCACTGAAGCTTTCTTT
J gene: TRBJ1-1; clone size: once; V gene: TRBV28; D gene: NA; CDR3 protein: CASTPATLNTEAFF; CDR3 DNA: TGTGCCAGCACCCCAGCGACTTTGAACACTGAAGCTTTCTTT
J gene: TRBJ2-7; clone size: NA; V gene: TRBV6-6; D gene: TRBD1; CDR3 protein: CASRDRIYEQYF; CDR3 DNA: TGTGCCAGCCGGGACAGGATCTACGAGCAGTACTTC
J gene: TRBJ1-4; clone size: NA; V gene: TRBV2; D gene: NA; CDR3 protein: CASRDGQNEKLFF; CDR3 DNA: TGTGCCAGCAGGGACGGTCAAAATGAAAAACTGTTTTTT
J gene: TRBJ2-1; clone size: NA; V gene: TRBV30; D gene: TRBD2; CDR3 protein: CAWSGRAGAYNEQFF; CDR3 DNA: TGTGCCTGGAGTGGAAGAGCGGGAGCCTACAATGAGCAGTTCTTC
J gene: TRBJ2-5; clone size: NA; V gene: TRBV7-3; D gene: TRBD2; CDR3 protein: CASSLTGTITEETQYF; CDR3 DNA: TGTGCCAGCAGCTTAACGGGGACTATAACCGAAGAGACCCAGTACTTC
J gene: TRBJ2-5; clone size: once; V gene: TRBV7-9; D gene: NA; CDR3 protein: CASSLYSQKETQYF; CDR3 DNA: TGTGCCAGCAGCTTATATTCACAGAAAGAGACCCAGTACTTC
J gene: TRBJ2-1; clone size: NA; V gene: TRBV7-2; D gene: NA; CDR3 protein: CASSLWSDQEQFF; CDR3 DNA: TGTGCCAGCAGCTTATGGAGCGATCAAGAGCAGTTCTTC